Shown below are 15 T cell receptor beta chains from a single sample sequenced in a study of blood T cell repertoires in COVID-19. Some clones are missing from TCRdb's copy, which holds only in-frame ones; the method was immunoSEQ multiplex PCR. The repertoire holds hundreds of thousands of clones, with approximately 80% as singletons. The sequencing sample was made of peripheral blood. All receptors come from a woman over 75 with active or convalescent COVID-19.

The rearrangement links TRBV5-6 to TRBJ1-2; maybe TRBD1 (5 bases). CDR1 SGHDT and CDR2 YYEEEE come from the germline V gene. This CDR3 region has 13 residues. The V end lost 3 bases, the J end lost 7 bases, and 13 bases lay between the germline ends. The CDR3 bases are TGTGCCAGCAGCTCAGGCCAGGGCCGTGGCTACACCTTC. It translates to CASSSGQGRGYTF.

The V gene is TRBV18, the J gene TRBJ1-5; 9 nucleotides align to TRBD1. Per the germline V gene, CDR1 is KGHSH and CDR2 is LQKENI. J was trimmed by 5 bases and V by 4 bases; bases with no gene match: 3. This CDR3 contains 14 residues. DNA of the CDR3: TGTGCCAGCTCACAACAGGGGGCAGATCAGCCCCAGCATTTT. It codes for CASSQQGADQPQHF.

V gene TRBV12-3 or TRBV12-4 combines with J gene TRBJ2-3; 9 nucleotides agree with TRBD1. The CDR3 is 13 amino acids. V shed 6 bases and J 3 bases; nucleotides not matched to a gene: 1. The CDR3 loop reads CASRQGATDTQYF. In DNA, the CDR3 is TGTGCCAGCAGACAGGGGGCGACAGATACGCAGTATTTT.

This clone was detected only a few times. This rearrangement joins TRBV12-3 or TRBV12-4 to TRBJ1-1, with TRBD1 matching over 10 bases. The ends lost 6 bases at V and 11 bases at J; junction bases unmatched: 6. The CDR3 contains 12 residues. CDR3 bases: TGTGCCAGCAGCGACAGGGGGCAAAGGGCTTTCTTT. Translated: CASSDRGQRAFF.

The chain joins TRBV7-6 to TRBJ2-3; no clear D gene. The CDR3 runs to 13 residues. Germline lookup yields CDR1 SGHVS and CDR2 FNYEAQ. V lost 3 bases and J lost 4, with 8 bases in between. The chain's CDR3 is CASSFPRADTQYF. The DNA for the CDR3 is TGTGCCAGCAGCTTCCCCCGGGCAGATACGCAGTATTTT.

This sequence joins TRBV5-4 and TRBJ2-2, with 8 bases matching TRBD2. This CDR3 is 16 amino acids long. CDR1 is SGHNT and CDR2 is YYREEE in the germline V gene (reference sequence). V dropped 4 bases and J dropped 4; count of bases not matched to a gene: 9. CDR3 nucleotide sequence: TGTGCCAGCAGCCCCGGGACTAGAGGAGGCACCGGGGAGCTGTTTTTT. Translated, it gives CASSPGTRGGTGELFF.

The chain links TRBV5-6 to TRBJ2-3; D is perhaps TRBD2 (5 bases). V gave up 4 bases and J gave up 0 bases, with 12 bases separating them. The germline V gene has CDR1 SGHDT and CDR2 YYEEEE. This CDR3 contains 15 residues. DNA of the CDR3: TGTGCCAGCAGCCCTGTGGGCGGGAGCACAGATACGCAGTATTTT. Translating it yields CASSPVGGSTDTQYF.

This clone was seen a single time. The gene calls are TRBV19 and TRBJ1-1; 7 bases fit TRBD1. Unmatched junction bases numbered 5, after V lost 6 bases and J lost 1 base. Germline V gene data show CDR1 as LNHDA and CDR2 as SQIVND (reference sequence). The CDR3 is 14 residues long. The CDR3 DNA sequence: TGTGCCAGTAGGGACAGGCTCAGGAACACTGAAGCTTTCTTT. Translation: CASRDRLRNTEAFF.

DNA of the CDR3: TGTGCCAGCAGCGTAGAAGGGGACACTGAAGCTTTCTTT. It encodes CASSVEGDTEAFF. The rearrangement links TRBV9 to TRBJ1-1; possible D gene TRBD1, 5 bases. Germline V gene lookup returns CDR1 SGDLS and CDR2 YYNGEE. The CDR3 is made up of 13 amino acids. V was pared by 0 bases and J by 3 bases, with 6 bases between. Together with reference TRBV9 and TRBJ1-1, the CDR3 gives the full variable domain: DSGVTQTPKHLITATGQRVTLRCSPRSGDLSVYWYQQSLDQGLQFLIQYYNGEERAKGNILERFSAQQFPDLHSELNLSSLELGDSALYFCASSVEGDTEAFFGQGTRLTVV.

The genes are TRBV9 and TRBJ1-2; TRBD1 aligns across 7 bases. J gave up 4 bases and V 0 bases, and 3 bases lay outside the gene matches. CDR1 is SGDLS and CDR2 is YYNGEE in the germline V gene. The CDR3 length is 14 residues. The CDR3 DNA reads as TGTGCCAGCAGCGTAGAATCAGGGGGCTATGGCTACACCTTC. Residues: CASSVESGGYGYTF.

V is TRBV4-2 and J is TRBJ2-1, with 7 bases fitting TRBD2. The V segment lost 3 bases and the J segment 6 bases; nucleotides outside the gene matches: 17. This CDR3 is 18 amino acids long. CDR1 and CDR2 (germline): LGHNA, YNFKEQ. CDR3 amino acids: CASSQAPGRGGGPNEQFF. The CDR3 region has the DNA TGTGCCAGCAGCCAGGCCCCAGGTCGGGGCGGGGGTCCCAATGAGCAGTTCTTC.

To note about this clone: Being one base from a much bigger clone, this may be a read error. V and J are TRBV6-2 or TRBV6-3 and TRBJ1-1; 7 bases agree with TRBD1. Germline CDR1 reads MNHEY; CDR2 reads SVGEGT. After removal of 6 bases from V and 3 bases from J, the junction contained 4 bases not matched to a gene. The CDR3 has 13 amino acids. The chain's CDR3 is CASSLDRHTEAFF. The CDR3 nucleotides are TGTGCCAGCAGCCTGGACAGGCACACTGAAGCTTTCTTT.

The chain couples TRBV4-2 to TRBJ2-7; 8 positions agree with TRBD2. V was pared by 4 bases and J by 6 bases, with 5 bases of the junction left unmatched. The CDR3 has 13 residues. Looked up from germline, CDR1 is LGHNA and CDR2 is YNFKEQ. CDR3 nucleotides: TGTGCCAGCAGCCCAGTACTAGCGGCCGAGCAGTACTTC. This sequence encodes CASSPVLAAEQYF.

As for this clone: This sample also contains other DNA sequences that code for the same CDR3. The rearrangement uses TRBV27 and TRBJ1-1, with 11 bases identical to TRBD1. V dropped 2 bases and J dropped 4; count of bases not matched to a gene: 0. The CDR3 sequence is 14 residues long. The germline V gene encodes CDR1 MNHEY and CDR2 SMNVEV (reference sequence). The CDR3 bases are TGTGCCAGCAGTTTAGGGACAGGGGGCACTGAAGCTTTCTTT. As protein: CASSLGTGGTEAFF.

The V and J genes are TRBV5-4 and TRBJ1-2; D call uncertain. Germline assignment: CDR1 SGHNT and CDR2 YYREEE (reference sequence). Trimming left V 4 bases short and J 4 bases short, with 17 bases between. The CDR3 is made up of 15 amino acids. The CDR3 DNA is TGTGCCAGCAGCCCCCCTCAGATACCACCCTATGGCTACACCTTC. Its translation is CASSPPQIPPYGYTF.